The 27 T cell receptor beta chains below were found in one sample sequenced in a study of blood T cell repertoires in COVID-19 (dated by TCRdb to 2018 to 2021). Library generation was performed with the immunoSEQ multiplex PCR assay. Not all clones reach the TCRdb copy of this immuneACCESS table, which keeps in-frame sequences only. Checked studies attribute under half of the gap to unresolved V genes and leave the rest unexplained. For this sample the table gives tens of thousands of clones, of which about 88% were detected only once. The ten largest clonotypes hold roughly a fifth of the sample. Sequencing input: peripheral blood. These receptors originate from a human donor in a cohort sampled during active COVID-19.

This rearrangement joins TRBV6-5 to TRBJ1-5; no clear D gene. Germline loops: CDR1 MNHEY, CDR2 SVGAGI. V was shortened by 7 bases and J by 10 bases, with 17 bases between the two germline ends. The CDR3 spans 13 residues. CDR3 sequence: CASTPDFFSPQHF. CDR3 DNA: TGTGCCAGCACCCCGGACTTTTTCAGCCCCCAGCATTTT.

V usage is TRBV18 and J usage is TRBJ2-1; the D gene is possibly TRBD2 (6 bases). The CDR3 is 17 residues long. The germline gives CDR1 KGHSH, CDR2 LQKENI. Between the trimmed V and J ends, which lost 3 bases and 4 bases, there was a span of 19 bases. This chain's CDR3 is CASSPGVVRGIYNEQFF. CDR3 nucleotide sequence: TGTGCCAGCTCACCGGGTGTGGTGCGGGGCATTTACAATGAGCAGTTCTTC.

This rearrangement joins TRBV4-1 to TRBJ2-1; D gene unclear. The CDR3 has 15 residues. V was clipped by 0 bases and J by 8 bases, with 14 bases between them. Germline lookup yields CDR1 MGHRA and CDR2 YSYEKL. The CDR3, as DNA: TGCGCCAGCAGCCAAGATCCCGGCCGCAGCGATGAGCAGTTCTTC. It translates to CASSQDPGRSDEQFF.

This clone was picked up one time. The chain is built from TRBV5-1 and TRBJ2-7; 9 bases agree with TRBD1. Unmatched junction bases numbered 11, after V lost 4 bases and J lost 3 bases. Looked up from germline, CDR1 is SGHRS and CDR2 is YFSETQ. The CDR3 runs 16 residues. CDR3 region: CASSLYLPGQGYEQYF. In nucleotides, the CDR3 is TGCGCCAGCAGCCTTTATCTTCCGGGACAGGGCTACGAGCAGTACTTC.

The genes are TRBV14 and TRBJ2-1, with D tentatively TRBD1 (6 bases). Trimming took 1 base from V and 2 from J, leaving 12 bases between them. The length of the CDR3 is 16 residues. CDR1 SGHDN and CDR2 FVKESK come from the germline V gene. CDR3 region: CASSQGSGATYNEQFF. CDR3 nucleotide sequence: TGTGCCAGCAGCCAAGGCTCAGGGGCCACCTACAATGAGCAGTTCTTC.

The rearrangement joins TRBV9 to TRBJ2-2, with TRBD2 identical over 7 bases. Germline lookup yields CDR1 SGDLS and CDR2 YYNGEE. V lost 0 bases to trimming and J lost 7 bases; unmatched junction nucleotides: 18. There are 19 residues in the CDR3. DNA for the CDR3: TGTGCCAGCAGCGTAGGGGATGAGTGGGAGGGCCTCACCCACGGGGAGCTGTTTTTT. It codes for CASSVGDEWEGLTHGELFF.

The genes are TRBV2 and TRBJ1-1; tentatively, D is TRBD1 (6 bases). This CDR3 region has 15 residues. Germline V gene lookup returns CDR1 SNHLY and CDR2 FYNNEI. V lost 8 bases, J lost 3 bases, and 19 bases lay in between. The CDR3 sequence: CASVTQGLRDTEAFF. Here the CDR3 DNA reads TGTGCCAGCGTAACACAGGGTTTGAGGGACACTGAAGCTTTCTTT.

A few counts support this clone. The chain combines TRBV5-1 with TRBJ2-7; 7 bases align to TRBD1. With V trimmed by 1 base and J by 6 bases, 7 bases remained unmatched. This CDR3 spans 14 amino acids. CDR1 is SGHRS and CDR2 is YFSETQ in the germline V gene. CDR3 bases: TGCGCCAGCAGCTTGCCTGACAGGGTTTCCGAGCAGTACTTC. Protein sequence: CASSLPDRVSEQYF.

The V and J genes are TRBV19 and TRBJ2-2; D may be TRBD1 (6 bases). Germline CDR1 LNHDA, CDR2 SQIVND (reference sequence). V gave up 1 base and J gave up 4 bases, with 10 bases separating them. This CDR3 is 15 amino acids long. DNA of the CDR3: TGTGCCAGTAGTATAGTGGAGACAGGCACCGGGGAGCTGTTTTTT. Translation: CASSIVETGTGELFF.

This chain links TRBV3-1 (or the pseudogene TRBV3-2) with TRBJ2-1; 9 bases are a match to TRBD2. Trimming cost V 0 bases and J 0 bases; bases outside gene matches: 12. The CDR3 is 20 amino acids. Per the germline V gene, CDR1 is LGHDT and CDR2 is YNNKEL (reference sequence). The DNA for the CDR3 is TGTGCCAGCAGCCAAGATCCCCGTACTAGCGGGTTAGCCTCCTACAATGAGCAGTTCTTC. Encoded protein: CASSQDPRTSGLASYNEQFF.

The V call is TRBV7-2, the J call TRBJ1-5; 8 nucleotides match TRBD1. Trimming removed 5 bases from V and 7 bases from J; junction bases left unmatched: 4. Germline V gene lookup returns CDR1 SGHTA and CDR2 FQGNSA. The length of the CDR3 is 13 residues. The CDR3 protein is CASSPDRGQPQHF. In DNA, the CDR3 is TGTGCCAGCAGCCCAGACAGGGGACAGCCCCAGCATTTT. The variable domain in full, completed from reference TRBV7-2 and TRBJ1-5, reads GAGVSQSPSNKVTEKGKDVELRCDPISGHTALYWYRQSLGQGLEFLIYFQGNSAPDKSGLPSDRFSAERTGGSVSTLTIQRTQQEDSAVYLCASSPDRGQPQHFGDGTRLSIL.

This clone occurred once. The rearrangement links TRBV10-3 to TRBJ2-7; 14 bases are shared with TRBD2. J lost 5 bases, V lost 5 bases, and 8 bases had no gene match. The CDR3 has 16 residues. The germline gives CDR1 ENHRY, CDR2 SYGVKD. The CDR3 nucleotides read TGTGCCATCAGTTCCGGGACTAGCGGGAGTGGGAACGAGCAGTACTTC. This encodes CAISSGTSGSGNEQYF.

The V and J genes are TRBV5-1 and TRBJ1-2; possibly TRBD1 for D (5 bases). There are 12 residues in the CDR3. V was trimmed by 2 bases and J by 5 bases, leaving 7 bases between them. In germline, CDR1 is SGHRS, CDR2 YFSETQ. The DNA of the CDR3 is TGCGCCAGCAGCTTCGACAGTTATGGCTACACCTTC. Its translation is CASSFDSYGYTF. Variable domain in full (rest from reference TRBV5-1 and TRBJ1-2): KAGVTQTPRYLIKTRGQQVTLSCSPISGHRSVSWYQQTPGQGLQFLFEYFSETQRNKGNFPGRFSGRQFSNSRSEMNVSTLELGDSALYLCASSFDSYGYTFGSGTRLTVV.

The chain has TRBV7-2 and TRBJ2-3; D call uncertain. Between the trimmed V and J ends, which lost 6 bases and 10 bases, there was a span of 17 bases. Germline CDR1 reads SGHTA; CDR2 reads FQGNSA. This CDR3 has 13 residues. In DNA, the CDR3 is TGTGCCAGCAGTCTAACTATGGTGGAAGCGCAGTATTTT. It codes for CASSLTMVEAQYF.

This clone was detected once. CDR3 DNA: TGTGCCAGCAAGGAGGGGAATGAGCAGTTCTTC. It specifies CASKEGNEQFF. The chain couples TRBV7-9 to TRBJ2-1; a weak D match, TRBD2 (6 bases). The CDR3 contains 11 residues. V was trimmed by 7 bases and J by 7 bases, leaving 8 bases between them. Germline V gene sequence: CDR1 SEHNR, CDR2 FQNEAQ (reference sequence).

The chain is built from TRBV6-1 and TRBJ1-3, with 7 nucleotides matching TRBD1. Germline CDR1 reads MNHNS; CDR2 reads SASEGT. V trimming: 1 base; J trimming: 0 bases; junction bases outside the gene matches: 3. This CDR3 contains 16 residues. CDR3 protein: CASSEVGTDSGNTIYF. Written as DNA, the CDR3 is TGTGCCAGCAGTGAAGTTGGGACAGACTCTGGAAACACCATATATTTT.

DNA of the CDR3: TGTGCCAGCAGCTTTCCGGGACTTACAAGGGAGCAGTTCTTC. Protein product: CASSFPGLTREQFF. The rearrangement links TRBV7-2 to TRBJ2-1; the D gene is possibly TRBD2 (6 bases). Germline V gives CDR1 SGHTA, CDR2 FQGNSA. Between the trimmed V and J ends, which lost 3 bases and 10 bases, there was a span of 16 bases. The CDR3 sequence is 14 residues long.

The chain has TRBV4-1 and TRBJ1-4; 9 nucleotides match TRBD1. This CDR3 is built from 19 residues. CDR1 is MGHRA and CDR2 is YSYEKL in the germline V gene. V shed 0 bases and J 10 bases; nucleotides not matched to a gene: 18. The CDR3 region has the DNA TGCGCCAGCAGCCAAGATGGCGGGACAGGGCCTCGACTGCGAGGAAAACTGTTTTTT. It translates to CASSQDGGTGPRLRGKLFF.

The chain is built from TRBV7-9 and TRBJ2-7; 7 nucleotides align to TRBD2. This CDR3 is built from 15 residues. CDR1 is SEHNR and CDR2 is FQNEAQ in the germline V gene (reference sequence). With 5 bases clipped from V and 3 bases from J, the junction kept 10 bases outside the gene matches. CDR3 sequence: CASSRLAVTDYEQYF. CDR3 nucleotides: TGTGCCAGCAGCCGTCTAGCGGTAACCGACTACGAGCAGTACTTC.

CDR3 region: CASSVGDRYGYTF. The DNA for the CDR3 is TGTGCCAGCAGTGTCGGAGACAGATACGGCTACACCTTC. The chain is built from TRBV25-1 and TRBJ1-2, with a weak D call TRBD1 (5 bases). The CDR3 contains 13 residues. CDR1 and CDR2 (germline): MGHDK, SYGVNS. V was cut by 4 bases and J by 8 bases, with 14 bases left in between.

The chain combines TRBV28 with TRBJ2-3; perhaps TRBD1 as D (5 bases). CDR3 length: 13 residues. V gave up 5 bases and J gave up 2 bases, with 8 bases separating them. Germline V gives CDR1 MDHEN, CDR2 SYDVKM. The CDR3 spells CASSEGATDTQYF. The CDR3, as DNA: TGTGCCAGCAGTGAAGGGGCCACAGATACGCAGTATTTT.

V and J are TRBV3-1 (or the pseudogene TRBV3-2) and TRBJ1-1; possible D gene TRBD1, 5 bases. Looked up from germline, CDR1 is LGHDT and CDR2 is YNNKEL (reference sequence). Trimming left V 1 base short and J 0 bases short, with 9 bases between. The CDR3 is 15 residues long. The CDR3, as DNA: TGTGCCAGCAGCCAAGGACAGAATATGAACACTGAAGCTTTCTTT. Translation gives CASSQGQNMNTEAFF.

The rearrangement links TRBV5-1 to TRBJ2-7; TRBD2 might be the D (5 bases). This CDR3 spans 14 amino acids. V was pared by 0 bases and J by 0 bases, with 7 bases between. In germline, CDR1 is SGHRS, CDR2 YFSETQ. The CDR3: CASSLGGDSYEQYF. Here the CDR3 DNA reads TGCGCCAGCAGCTTGGGGGGAGACTCCTACGAGCAGTACTTC.

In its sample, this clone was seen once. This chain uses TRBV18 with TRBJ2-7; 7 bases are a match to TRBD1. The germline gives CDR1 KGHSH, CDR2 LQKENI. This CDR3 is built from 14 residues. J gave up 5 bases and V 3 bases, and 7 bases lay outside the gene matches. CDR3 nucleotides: TGTGCCAGCTCACCTCTGGGGACAGATAACGAGCAGTACTTC. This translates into CASSPLGTDNEQYF.

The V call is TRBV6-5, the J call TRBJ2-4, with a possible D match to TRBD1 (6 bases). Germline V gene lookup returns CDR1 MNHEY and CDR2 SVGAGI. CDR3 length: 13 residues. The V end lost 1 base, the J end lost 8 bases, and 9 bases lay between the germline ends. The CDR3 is CASSYYPGDIQYF. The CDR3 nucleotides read TGTGCCAGCAGTTACTATCCAGGGGACATTCAGTACTTC.

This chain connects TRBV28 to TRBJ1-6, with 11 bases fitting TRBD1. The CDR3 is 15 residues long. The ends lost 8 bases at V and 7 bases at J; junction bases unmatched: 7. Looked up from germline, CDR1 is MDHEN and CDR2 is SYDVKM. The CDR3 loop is CASSLGTGGNSPLHF. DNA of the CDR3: TGTGCCAGCTCCCTGGGGACAGGGGGGAATTCACCCCTCCACTTT.

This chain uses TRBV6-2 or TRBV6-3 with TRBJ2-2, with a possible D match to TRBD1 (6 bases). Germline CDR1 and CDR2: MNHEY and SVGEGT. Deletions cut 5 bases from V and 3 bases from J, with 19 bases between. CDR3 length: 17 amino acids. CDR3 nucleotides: TGTGCCAGCAGTCCACGGACAGCGTCGATTTACACCGGGGAGCTGTTTTTT. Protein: CASSPRTASIYTGELFF.